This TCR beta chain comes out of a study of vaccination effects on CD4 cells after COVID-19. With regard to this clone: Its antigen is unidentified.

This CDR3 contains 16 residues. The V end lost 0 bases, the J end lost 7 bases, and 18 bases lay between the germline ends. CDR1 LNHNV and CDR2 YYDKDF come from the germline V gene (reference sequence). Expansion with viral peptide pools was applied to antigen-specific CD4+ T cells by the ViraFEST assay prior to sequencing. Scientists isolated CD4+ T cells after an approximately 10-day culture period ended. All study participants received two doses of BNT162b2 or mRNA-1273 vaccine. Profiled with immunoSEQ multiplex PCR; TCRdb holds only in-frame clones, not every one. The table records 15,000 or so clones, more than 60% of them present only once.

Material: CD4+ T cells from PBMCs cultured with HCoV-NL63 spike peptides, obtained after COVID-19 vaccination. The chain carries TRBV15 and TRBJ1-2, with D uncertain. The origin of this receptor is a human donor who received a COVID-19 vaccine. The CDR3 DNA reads TGTGCCACCAGCAGAGATGAGGACGGTTTACGGCGTGGCTACACCTTC. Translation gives CATSRDEDGLRRGYTF.